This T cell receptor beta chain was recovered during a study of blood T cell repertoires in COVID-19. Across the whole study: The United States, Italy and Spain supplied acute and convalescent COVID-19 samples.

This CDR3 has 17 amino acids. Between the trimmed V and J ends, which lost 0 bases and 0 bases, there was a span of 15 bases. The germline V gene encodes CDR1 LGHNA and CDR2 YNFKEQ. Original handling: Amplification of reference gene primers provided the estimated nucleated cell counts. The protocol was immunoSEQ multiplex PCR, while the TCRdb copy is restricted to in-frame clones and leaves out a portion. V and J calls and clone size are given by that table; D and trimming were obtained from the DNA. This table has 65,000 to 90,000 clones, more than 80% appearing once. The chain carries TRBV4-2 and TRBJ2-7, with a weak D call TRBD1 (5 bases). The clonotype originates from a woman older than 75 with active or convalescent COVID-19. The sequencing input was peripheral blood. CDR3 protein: CASSQDPSDSNSYEQYF. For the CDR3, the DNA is TGTGCCAGCAGCCAAGACCCCTCCGACAGCAACTCCTACGAGCAGTACTTC.